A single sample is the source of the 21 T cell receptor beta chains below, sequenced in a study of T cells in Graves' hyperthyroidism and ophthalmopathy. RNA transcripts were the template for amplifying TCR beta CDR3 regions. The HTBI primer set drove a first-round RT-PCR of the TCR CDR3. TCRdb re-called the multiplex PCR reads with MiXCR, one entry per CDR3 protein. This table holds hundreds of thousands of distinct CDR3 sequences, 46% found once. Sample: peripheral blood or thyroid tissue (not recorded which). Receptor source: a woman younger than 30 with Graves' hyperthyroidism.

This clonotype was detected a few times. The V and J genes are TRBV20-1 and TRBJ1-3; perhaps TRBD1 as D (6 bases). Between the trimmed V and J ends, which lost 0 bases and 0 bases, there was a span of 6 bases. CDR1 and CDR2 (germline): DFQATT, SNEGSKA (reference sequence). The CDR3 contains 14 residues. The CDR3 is CSAREQGSGNTIYF. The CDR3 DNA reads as TGCAGTGCTAGAGAACAGGGCTCTGGAAACACCATATATTTT.

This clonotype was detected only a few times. The CDR3 loop is CASRDTSSYEQYF. Here the CDR3 DNA reads TGTGCCAGCAGAGACACCAGCTCCTACGAGCAGTACTTC. This sequence joins TRBV6-5 and TRBJ2-7; no reliable D call. The CDR3 covers 13 residues. V was pared by 6 bases and J by 0 bases, with 9 bases between. CDR1 MNHEY and CDR2 SVGAGI come from the germline V gene.

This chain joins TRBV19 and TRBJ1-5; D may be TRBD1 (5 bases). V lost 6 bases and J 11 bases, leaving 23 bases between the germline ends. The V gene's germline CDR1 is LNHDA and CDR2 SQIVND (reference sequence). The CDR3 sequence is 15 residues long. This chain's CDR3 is CASRPLRAAGLAQHF. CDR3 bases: TGTGCCAGTAGACCCCTCAGGGCCGCGGGATTAGCCCAGCATTTT. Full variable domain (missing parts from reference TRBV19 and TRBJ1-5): DGGITQSPKYLFRKEGQNVTLSCEQNLNHDAMYWYRQDPGQGLRLIYYSQIVNDFQKGDIAEGYSVSREKKESFPLTVTSAQKNPTAFYLCASRPLRAAGLAQHFGDGTRLSIL.

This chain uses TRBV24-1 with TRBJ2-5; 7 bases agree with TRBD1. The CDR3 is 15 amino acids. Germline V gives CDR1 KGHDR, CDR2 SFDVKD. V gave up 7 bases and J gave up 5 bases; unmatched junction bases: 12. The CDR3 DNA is TGTGCCACCAGCAGGTGGACAGGCGTGAGGGAGACCCAGTACTTC. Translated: CATSRWTGVRETQYF.

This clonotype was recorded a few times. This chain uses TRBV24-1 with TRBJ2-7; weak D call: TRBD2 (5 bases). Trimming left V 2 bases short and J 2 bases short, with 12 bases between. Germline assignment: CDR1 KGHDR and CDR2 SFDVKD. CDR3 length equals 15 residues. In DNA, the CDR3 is TGTGCCACCAGTGATTCGAGGGCGCCGCCCTACGAGCAGTACTTC. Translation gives CATSDSRAPPYEQYF.

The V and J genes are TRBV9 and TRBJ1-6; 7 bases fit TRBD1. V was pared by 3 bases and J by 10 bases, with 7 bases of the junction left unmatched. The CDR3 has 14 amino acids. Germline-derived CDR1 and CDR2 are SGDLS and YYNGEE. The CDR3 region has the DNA TGTGCCAGCAGCGCCGGACAGGAAGGCTCACCCCTCCACTTT. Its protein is CASSAGQEGSPLHF.

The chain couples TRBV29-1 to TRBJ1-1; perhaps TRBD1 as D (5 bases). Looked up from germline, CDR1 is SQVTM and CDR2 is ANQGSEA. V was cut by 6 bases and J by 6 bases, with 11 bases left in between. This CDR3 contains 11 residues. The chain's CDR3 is CSVAGSPEAFF. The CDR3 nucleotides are TGCAGCGTGGCAGGGTCCCCTGAAGCTTTCTTT.

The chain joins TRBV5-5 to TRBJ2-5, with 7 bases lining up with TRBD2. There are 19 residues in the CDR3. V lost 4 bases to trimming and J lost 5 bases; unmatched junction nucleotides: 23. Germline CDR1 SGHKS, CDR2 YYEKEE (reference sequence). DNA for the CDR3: TGTGCCAGCAGCCCAGCGGGACTTATATCGTTAGCGCGTCAGGAGACCCAGTACTTC. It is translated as CASSPAGLISLARQETQYF.

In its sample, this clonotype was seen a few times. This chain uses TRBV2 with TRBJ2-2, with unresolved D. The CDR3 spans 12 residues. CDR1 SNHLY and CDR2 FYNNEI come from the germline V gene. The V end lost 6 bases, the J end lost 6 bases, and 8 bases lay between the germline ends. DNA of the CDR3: TGTGCCAGCAGCGGGCCCGCCGGGGAGCTGTTTTTT. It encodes CASSGPAGELFF.

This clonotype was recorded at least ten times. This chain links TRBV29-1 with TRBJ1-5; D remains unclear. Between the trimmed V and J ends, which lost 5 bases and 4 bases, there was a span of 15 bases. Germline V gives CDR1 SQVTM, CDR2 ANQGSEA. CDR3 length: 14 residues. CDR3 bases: TGCAGCGTTTCTGGCGAGGGAGGAAATCAGCCCCAGCATTTT. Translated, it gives CSVSGEGGNQPQHF.

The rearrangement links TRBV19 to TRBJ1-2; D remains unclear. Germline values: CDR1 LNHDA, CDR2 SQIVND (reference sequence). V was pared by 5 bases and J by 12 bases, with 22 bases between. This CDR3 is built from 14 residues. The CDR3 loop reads CASSSGVRDELHTF. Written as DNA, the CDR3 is TGTGCCAGTAGTTCCGGGGTAAGGGATGAGCTACACACCTTC.

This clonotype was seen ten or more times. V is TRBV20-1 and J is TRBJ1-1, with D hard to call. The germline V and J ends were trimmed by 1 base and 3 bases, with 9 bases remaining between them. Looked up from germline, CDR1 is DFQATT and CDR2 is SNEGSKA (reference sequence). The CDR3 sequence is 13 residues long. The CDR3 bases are TGCAGTGCTAGAGGGGGTCGGGACACTGAAGCTTTCTTT. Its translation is CSARGGRDTEAFF.

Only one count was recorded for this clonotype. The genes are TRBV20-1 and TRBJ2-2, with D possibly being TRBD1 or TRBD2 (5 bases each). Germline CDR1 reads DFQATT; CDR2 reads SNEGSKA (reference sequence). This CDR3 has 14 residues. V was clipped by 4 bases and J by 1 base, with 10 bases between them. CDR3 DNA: TGCAGTGCTATGGGGACGGAGAACACCGGGGAGCTGTTTTTT. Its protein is CSAMGTENTGELFF.

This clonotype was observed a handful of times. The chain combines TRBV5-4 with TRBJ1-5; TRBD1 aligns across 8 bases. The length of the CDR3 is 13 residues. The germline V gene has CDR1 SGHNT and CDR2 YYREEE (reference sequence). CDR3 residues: CHEGPGGLQPQHF. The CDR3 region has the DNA TGTCACGAGGGGCCAGGGGGCCTTCAGCCCCAGCATTTT.

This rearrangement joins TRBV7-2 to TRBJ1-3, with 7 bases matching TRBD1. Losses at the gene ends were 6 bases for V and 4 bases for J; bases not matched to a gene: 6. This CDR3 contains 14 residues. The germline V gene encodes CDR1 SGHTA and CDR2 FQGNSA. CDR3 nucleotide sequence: TGTGCCAGCAGAGAGCCGGGACAGGGAAACACCATATATTTT. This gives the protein CASREPGQGNTIYF. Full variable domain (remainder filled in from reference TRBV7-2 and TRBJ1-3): GAGVSQSPSNKVTEKGKDVELRCDPISGHTALYWYRQSLGQGLEFLIYFQGNSAPDKSGLPSDRFSAERTGGSVSTLTIQRTQQEDSAVYLCASREPGQGNTIYFGEGSWLTVV.

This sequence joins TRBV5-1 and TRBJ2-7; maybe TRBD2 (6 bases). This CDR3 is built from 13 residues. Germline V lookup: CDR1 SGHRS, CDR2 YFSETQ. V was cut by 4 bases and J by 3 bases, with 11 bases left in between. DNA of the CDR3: TGCGCCAGCAGCCCGGGACTGTTCTACGAGCAGTACTTC. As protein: CASSPGLFYEQYF.

DNA for the CDR3: TGTGCCACCCGGACGCGGGCTCTTAGTGCTGAAGCTTTCTTT. Residues: CATRTRALSAEAFF. This rearrangement joins TRBV24-1 to TRBJ1-1; no clear D. The CDR3 spans 14 residues. Germline V gene sequence: CDR1 KGHDR, CDR2 SFDVKD. The V and J ends lost 9 bases and 6 bases respectively, with 19 bases between them.

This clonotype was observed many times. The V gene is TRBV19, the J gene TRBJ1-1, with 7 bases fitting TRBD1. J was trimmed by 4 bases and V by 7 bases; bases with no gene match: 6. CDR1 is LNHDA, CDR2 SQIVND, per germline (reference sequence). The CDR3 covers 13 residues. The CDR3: CASTRDRATEAFF. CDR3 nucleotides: TGTGCCAGTACCCGTGACAGGGCCACTGAAGCTTTCTTT.

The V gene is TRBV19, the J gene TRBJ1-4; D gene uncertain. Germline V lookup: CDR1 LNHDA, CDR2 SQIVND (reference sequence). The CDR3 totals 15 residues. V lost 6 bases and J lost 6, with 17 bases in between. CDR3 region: CASRAGRRKDEKLFF. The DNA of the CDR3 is TGTGCCAGTAGGGCGGGTCGACGGAAAGATGAAAAACTGTTTTTT.

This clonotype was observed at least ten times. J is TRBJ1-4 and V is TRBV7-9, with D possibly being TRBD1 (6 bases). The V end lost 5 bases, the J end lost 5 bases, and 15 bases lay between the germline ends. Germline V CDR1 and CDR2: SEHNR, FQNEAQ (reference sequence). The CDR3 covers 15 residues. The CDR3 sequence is CASSRQQGENEKLFF. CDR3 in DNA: TGTGCCAGCAGCCGTCAACAGGGAGAGAATGAAAAACTGTTTTTT.

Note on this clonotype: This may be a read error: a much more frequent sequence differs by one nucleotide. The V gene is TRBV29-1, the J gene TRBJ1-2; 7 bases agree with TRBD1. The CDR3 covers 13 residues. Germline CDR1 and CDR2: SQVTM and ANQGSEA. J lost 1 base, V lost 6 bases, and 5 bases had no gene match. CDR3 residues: CSVAGTDNYGYTF. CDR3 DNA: TGCAGCGTAGCCGGGACAGATAACTATGGCTACACCTTC.